These 32 T cell receptor beta chains were sequenced from one sample in a study of identical twins. TCRdb ran MiXCR on the 5' RACE reads and lists one entry per CDR3 protein. Of 200,000 to 250,000 distinct CDR3 sequences listed, roughly 7% are singletons. The same specimen was also included in a second study, on yellow fever vaccine responses in identical twins.

Sequencing was carried out using memory (CD45RO+) T cells sorted from blood. The receptors here all came from a woman aged 18 to 35 in good health.

This clonotype occurred a few times. This sequence joins TRBV20-1 and TRBJ2-1, with D maybe TRBD2 (6 bases). This CDR3 region has 15 residues. V was pared by 6 bases and J by 3 bases, with 18 bases between. Germline CDR1 and CDR2: DFQATT and SNEGSKA (reference sequence). CDR3 amino acids: CSAPTGLGGYNEQFF. The CDR3 nucleotides read TGCAGTGCCCCGACGGGACTCGGTGGCTACAATGAGCAGTTCTTC.

This clonotype was recorded many times. For the CDR3, the DNA is TGTGCCAGCAGGGAACAGGGGCAAAATTCACCCCTCCACTTT. It yields the protein CASREQGQNSPLHF. The genes are TRBV12-3 or TRBV12-4 and TRBJ1-6; 7 nucleotides agree with TRBD1. The length of the CDR3 is 14 residues. Trimming took 6 bases from V and 7 from J; bases not matched to a gene: 6.

This clonotype was detected a few times. This may be a read error, as it is one base from a much larger clone. V and J are TRBV12-3 or TRBV12-4 and TRBJ2-7; D perhaps matches TRBD1 (5 bases). This CDR3 comprises 18 residues. The CDR3, as DNA: TGTGCCAGCTGTTTTTATGACCTTTCTGGCAGGGACTCCTACGAGCAGTACTTC. Encoded protein: CASCFYDLSGRDSYEQYF.

V is TRBV6-4 and J is TRBJ1-5; D is ambiguous. The CDR3 runs 13 residues. Per germline, CDR1 MRHNA and CDR2 SNTAGT. V was clipped by 4 bases and J by 5 bases, with 9 bases between them. DNA for the CDR3: TGTGCCAGCAGTGTCGGAGGAGATCAGCCCCAGCATTTT. Translated, it gives CASSVGGDQPQHF.

The chain carries TRBV11-3 and TRBJ2-7; D gene unclear. Germline assignment: CDR1 SGHNT and CDR2 YENEEA. Trimming took 1 base from V and 4 from J, leaving 2 bases between them. CDR3 length equals 11 residues. The CDR3 loop reads CASSLAYEQYV. The DNA of the CDR3 is TGTGCCAGCAGCTTAGCGTACGAGCAGTACGTC.

In its sample, this clonotype was seen a few times. This chain joins TRBV19 and TRBJ1-2, with 7 bases aligning to TRBD1. Trimming at V came to 8 bases and at J to 4 bases, leaving 13 bases not matched to a gene. CDR3 length: 15 amino acids. Per germline, CDR1 LNHDA and CDR2 SQIVND (reference sequence). The CDR3 reads CASGQGQVDRYGYTF. The CDR3 bases are TGTGCCAGTGGACAAGGACAGGTGGATCGCTATGGCTACACCTTC.

The J gene is TRBJ1-4, the V gene TRBV7-6; a possible D gene is TRBD1 (5 bases). V dropped 0 bases and J dropped 3 bases, with 8 bases sitting between them. There are 15 residues in the CDR3. CDR1 is SGHVS, CDR2 FNYEAQ, per germline. Written as DNA, the CDR3 is TGTGCCAGCAGCTTAGCGTGGGGACCTAATGAAAAACTGTTTTTT. Translated, it gives CASSLAWGPNEKLFF.

The V call is TRBV18, the J call TRBJ1-1; D ambiguous. Trimming stripped 0 bases from V and 7 bases from J, with 9 bases between. Germline CDR1 is KGHSH and CDR2 is LQKENI. The CDR3 length is 13 residues. DNA of the CDR3: TGTGCCAGCTCACCACCGGGATTGGGTGAAGCTTTCTTT. It codes for CASSPPGLGEAFF.

This clonotype was seen more than once but under ten times. The chain joins TRBV28 to TRBJ2-5, with D perhaps assigned TRBD1 or TRBD2 (5 bases each). CDR3 length equals 14 residues. CDR1 is MDHEN and CDR2 is SYDVKM in the germline V gene. V lost 6 bases and J lost 4, with 15 bases in between. The CDR3 region has the DNA TGTGCCAGCAGCCCAGGTGGGGGAACAGAGACCCAGTACTTC. This translates into CASSPGGGTETQYF.

The V and J genes are TRBV2 and TRBJ2-3; TRBD2 might be the D (6 bases). This CDR3 has 13 residues. V lost 3 bases, J lost 6 bases, and 10 bases lay in between. The germline gives CDR1 SNHLY, CDR2 FYNNEI. The CDR3 spells CASSDGGLDTQYF. The DNA for the CDR3 is TGTGCCAGCAGTGACGGGGGTTTGGATACGCAGTATTTT. The full variable domain, completed using reference TRBV2 and TRBJ2-3, is EPEVTQTPSHQVTQMGQEVILRCVPISNHLYFYWYRQILGQKVEFLVSFYNNEISEKSEIFDDQFSVERPDGSNFTLKIRSTKLEDSAMYFCASSDGGLDTQYFGPGTRLTVL.

Ten or more counts support this clonotype. The gene calls are TRBV6-4 and TRBJ2-3; no definite D call. V lost 3 bases to trimming and J lost 3 bases, with 10 bases between them. Per germline, CDR1 MRHNA and CDR2 SNTAGT. The CDR3 runs to 14 residues. CDR3 bases: TGTGCCAGCAGTGAGGTTTGGGGAACAGATACGCAGTATTTT. Its protein is CASSEVWGTDTQYF.

The chain combines TRBV12-3 or TRBV12-4 with TRBJ1-6; possibly TRBD1 for D (5 bases). Trimming took off 3 bases at V and 8 bases at J, with 11 bases between the two ends. The CDR3 totals 14 residues. As DNA, the CDR3 is TGTGCCAGCAGTTTGGGGGTGGGGGATTCACCCCTCCACTTT. Translating it yields CASSLGVGDSPLHF.

V and J are TRBV5-1 and TRBJ2-1; D is unclear. This CDR3 contains 14 residues. V was clipped by 3 bases and J by 0 bases, with 7 bases between them. CDR1 is SGHRS and CDR2 is YFSETQ in the germline V gene. The chain's CDR3 is CASSSGPSYNEQFF. The CDR3 DNA follows: TGCGCCAGCAGCTCCGGGCCCTCCTACAATGAGCAGTTCTTC.

This clonotype was picked up many times. V usage is TRBV5-1 and J usage is TRBJ2-1; tentatively, D is TRBD2 (6 bases). The CDR3 extends over 13 amino acids. The V gene's germline CDR1 is SGHRS and CDR2 YFSETQ. V was clipped by 1 base and J by 9 bases, with 11 bases between them. The CDR3 nucleotides read TGCGCCAGCAGCTTGATCCCCGGGAGTGAGCAGTTCTTC. Its protein product is CASSLIPGSEQFF.

This clonotype was detected only a few times. V gene TRBV3-1 combines with J gene TRBJ2-5; maybe TRBD2 (5 bases). From germline, CDR1 is LGHDT and CDR2 YNNKEL (reference sequence). Trimming pared 0 bases from V and 5 bases from J, leaving 10 bases between. CDR3 size: 14 residues. The CDR3 nucleotides are TGTGCCAGCAGCCAAGAGGCGGGCGGGGAGACCCAGTACTTC. Encoded protein: CASSQEAGGETQYF.

There are a few counts of this clonotype. V gene TRBV20-1 combines with J gene TRBJ2-1; D not certain. There are 15 residues in the CDR3. The germline gives CDR1 DFQATT, CDR2 SNEGSKA (reference sequence). V lost 0 bases to trimming and J lost 0 bases, with 9 bases between them. The CDR3 DNA reads as TGCAGTGCTAGAGATGTACAGCACTCCTACAATGAGCAGTTCTTC. Translating it yields CSARDVQHSYNEQFF.

This clonotype occurred many times. The chain couples TRBV5-1 to TRBJ2-1, with a possible D match to TRBD1 (5 bases). The germline V and J ends were trimmed by 0 bases and 7 bases, with 11 bases remaining between them. Per the germline V gene, CDR1 is SGHRS and CDR2 is YFSETQ. CDR3 length equals 14 residues. The CDR3 region has the DNA TGCGCCAGCAGCTTGGCCTATCAGGGAAATGAGCAGTTCTTC. Translated, it gives CASSLAYQGNEQFF.

This clonotype was recorded many times. The chain employs TRBV5-1 and TRBJ2-3, with 9 positions matching TRBD1. J gave up 2 bases and V 2 bases, and 3 bases lay outside the gene matches. Germline loops: CDR1 SGHRS, CDR2 YFSETQ. The CDR3 is 15 amino acids. In DNA, the CDR3 is TGCGCCAGCAGCTTACAGGGGGCTATCACAGATACGCAGTATTTT. Residues: CASSLQGAITDTQYF. Using reference TRBV5-1 and TRBJ2-3 for the parts outside the CDR3, the full variable domain is KAGVTQTPRYLIKTRGQQVTLSCSPISGHRSVSWYQQTPGQGLQFLFEYFSETQRNKGNFPGRFSGRQFSNSRSEMNVSTLELGDSALYLCASSLQGAITDTQYFGPGTRLTVL.

This clonotype was detected many times. This sequence joins TRBV12-3 or TRBV12-4 and TRBJ1-5; 7 bases line up with TRBD1. The CDR3 loop spans 15 amino acids. The junction had 6 bases not matched to a gene; V was cut back by 6 bases and J by 1 base. CDR3 residues: CASSRQGGSNQPQHF. The CDR3 region has the DNA TGTGCCAGCAGCCGACAGGGTGGGAGCAATCAGCCCCAGCATTTT.

This clonotype has a count of ten or more. V and J are TRBV5-1 and TRBJ2-7; D possibly corresponds to TRBD1 (5 bases). Between the trimmed V and J ends, which lost 4 bases and 2 bases, there was a span of 13 bases. The CDR3 is made up of 14 amino acids. The V gene's germline CDR1 is SGHRS and CDR2 YFSETQ. CDR3 DNA sequence: TGCGCCAGCAGCCTAGACAGATCCACCTACGAGCAGTACTTC. It specifies CASSLDRSTYEQYF.

The chain links TRBV2 to TRBJ2-5, with a possible D match to TRBD1 (5 bases). Germline V gene data show CDR1 as SNHLY and CDR2 as FYNNEI. Trimming pared 1 base from V and 5 bases from J, leaving 14 bases between. The CDR3 runs 15 residues. Here the CDR3 DNA reads TGTGCCAGCAGTGAAGAGGGGCGCGTGTGGGAGACCCAGTACTTC. This codes for CASSEEGRVWETQYF.

In its sample, this clonotype was seen a few times. This chain links TRBV5-1 with TRBJ2-1, with TRBD1 matching over 9 bases. Germline V gene lookup returns CDR1 SGHRS and CDR2 YFSETQ. V was pared by 4 bases and J by 3 bases, with 5 bases of the junction left unmatched. This CDR3 comprises 15 residues. For the CDR3, the DNA is TGCGCCAGCAGCCCGGGACAGGGCGACTACAATGAGCAGTTCTTC. Its translation is CASSPGQGDYNEQFF. The complete variable domain, with remaining parts taken from reference TRBV5-1 and TRBJ2-1, reads KAGVTQTPRYLIKTRGQQVTLSCSPISGHRSVSWYQQTPGQGLQFLFEYFSETQRNKGNFPGRFSGRQFSNSRSEMNVSTLELGDSALYLCASSPGQGDYNEQFFGPGTRLTVL.

This clonotype was detected a few times. The chain links TRBV28 to TRBJ2-4; the match to TRBD2 covers 12 bases. This CDR3 spans 20 amino acids. Germline CDR1 reads MDHEN; CDR2 reads SYDVKM. V trimming: 6 bases; J trimming: 0 bases; junction bases outside the gene matches: 15. CDR3 DNA: TGTGCCAGCAGAGATTCAGGACTAGCGGGATCCGCTCTAGCCAAAAACATTCAGTACTTC. It translates to CASRDSGLAGSALAKNIQYF.

This clonotype was counted many times. The chain links TRBV20-1 to TRBJ1-1; D is unclear. There are 16 residues in the CDR3. Germline V CDR1 and CDR2: DFQATT, SNEGSKA (reference sequence). The V gene lost 5 bases and the J gene lost 1 base, with 20 bases spanning the gap. The CDR3 DNA is TGCAGTGCTGAATATTTGGACCCTAATGGGAACACTGAAGCTTTCTTT. This sequence encodes CSAEYLDPNGNTEAFF.

V usage is TRBV24-1 and J usage is TRBJ2-2; TRBD2 is a possible D gene (5 bases). This CDR3 is built from 16 residues. Per germline, CDR1 KGHDR and CDR2 SFDVKD. V lost 4 bases to trimming and J lost 6 bases, with 17 bases between them. CDR3 protein: CATSDPGLGAAGELFF. Here the CDR3 DNA reads TGTGCCACCAGTGACCCTGGACTGGGCGCCGCCGGGGAGCTGTTTTTT.

This clonotype has ten or more counts. The rearrangement uses TRBV5-1 and TRBJ2-1; D ambiguous. This CDR3 has 14 amino acids. Germline V gene lookup returns CDR1 SGHRS and CDR2 YFSETQ. Trimming stripped 2 bases from V and 7 bases from J, with 13 bases between. The CDR3 reads CASSFTSSVNEQFF. The CDR3 region has the DNA TGCGCCAGCAGCTTTACGAGCAGTGTGAATGAGCAGTTCTTC.

This clonotype has a count of ten or more. The J gene is TRBJ2-5, the V gene TRBV12-3 or TRBV12-4, with 7 bases identical to TRBD2. This CDR3 is 11 amino acids long. The junction had 4 bases not matched to a gene; V was cut back by 8 bases and J by 7 bases. The CDR3 is CASQSGGTQYF. CDR3 nucleotides: TGTGCCAGCCAATCGGGGGGGACCCAGTACTTC.

This clonotype turned up a few times. DNA for the CDR3: TGCGCCAGCAGCCCCCAGGGGGGGCTAGAAAAACTGTTTTTT. It yields the protein CASSPQGGLEKLFF. The chain carries TRBV5-1 and TRBJ1-4; 7 bases map to TRBD1. V shed 4 bases and J 8 bases; nucleotides not matched to a gene: 8. This CDR3 is 14 amino acids long. The germline V gene encodes CDR1 SGHRS and CDR2 YFSETQ.

There are a few counts of this clonotype. The chain has TRBV19 and TRBJ2-4; 9 nucleotides match TRBD1. The germline V gene encodes CDR1 LNHDA and CDR2 SQIVND (reference sequence). The V gene end was trimmed by 7 bases and the J gene end by 6 bases; junction bases not matched to a gene: 4. The CDR3 is made up of 13 amino acids. This CDR3 reads CASTPTGGNIQYF. DNA of the CDR3: TGTGCCAGTACCCCGACAGGGGGAAACATTCAGTACTTC.

This clonotype was recorded many times. The chain combines TRBV29-1 with TRBJ1-6; D gene uncertain. The germline CDR1 and CDR2 sequences are SQVTM and ANQGSEA. The CDR3 has 15 residues. The V gene lost 5 bases and the J gene lost 0 bases, with 11 bases spanning the gap. CDR3 sequence reads: CSVIEGSSYNSPLHF. The CDR3 region has the DNA TGCAGCGTTATCGAGGGAAGCTCCTATAATTCACCCCTCCACTTT.

Only a few counts were recorded for this clonotype. This chain connects TRBV6-2 or TRBV6-3 to TRBJ2-3; 13 bases fit TRBD2. V shed 6 bases and J 3 bases; nucleotides not matched to a gene: 9. The CDR3 is 17 residues long. Germline assignment: CDR1 MNHEY and CDR2 SVGEGT. The CDR3 loop reads CASSPPGTSGKTDTQYF. In DNA form, the CDR3 reads TGTGCCAGCAGCCCCCCCGGGACTAGCGGGAAGACAGATACGCAGTATTTT.

This clonotype was found many times. The V call is TRBV2, the J call TRBJ2-1; D uncertain. CDR1 SNHLY and CDR2 FYNNEI come from the germline V gene. The ends were cut back, 4 bases at V and 4 bases at J, with 8 bases in the middle. The CDR3 totals 13 residues. The CDR3 DNA follows: TGTGCCAGCAGTGGGGCTAGATACAATGAGCAGTTCTTC. It translates to CASSGARYNEQFF.